Given below is one T cell receptor (beta chain) in context. Its antigen is undetermined. This specimen belongs to a study of cytomegalovirus exposure and HLA in healthy donors. Findings and limits, study-wide: For TCR beta chains, V- and J-gene trimming was later linked to a missense DCLRE1C variant.

Researchers ran the PCR with 60 Vbeta and 13 Jbeta primers. Produced via immunoSEQ multiplex PCR; TCRdb's table is partial and in-frame only. This repertoire shows more than 150,000 clones, approximately 82% found once; its top ten account for roughly 8%. Germline values: CDR1 SEHNR, CDR2 FQNEAQ (reference sequence). This CDR3 spans 14 amino acids. Trimming took 3 bases from V and 6 from J, leaving 13 bases between them. The material sequenced was PBMCs. This receptor was obtained from a woman aged 40 to 55 in good health and CMV-seropositive. The chain combines TRBV7-9 with TRBJ2-3; D not certain. CDR3 in amino acids: CASSFVFPSDTQYF. The CDR3 nucleotides read TGTGCCAGCAGCTTTGTCTTTCCGAGCGATACGCAGTATTTT.